This T cell receptor (beta chain) was sequenced during a study of a mutant IDH1 vaccine in newly diagnosed glioma. Overall study context: Administration of eight vaccinations to patients took place in weeks 1, 3, 5, 7, 11, 15, 19, 23. Patients received vaccination from 4-6 weeks after radiotherapy alone, or with temozolomide cycles.

Time point noted: week 5, during vaccination. A 20-mer mutant IDH1 peptide at 300 ug was injected subcutaneously with topical imiquimod. Study results and limitations: Pseudoprogression showed no apparent link to changes in top peripheral T cell clonotypes. Researchers report vaccine-induced immune responses in 93.3% of patients.

Remarks on this clone: Its antigen remains unidentified.

The CDR3 is 13 amino acids. The assay was immunoSEQ multiplex PCR, and TCRdb's table has in-frame clones only and misses some. The table lists tens of thousands of clones, roughly 76% of them singletons. This TCR came from a man over 45 with glioma. The starting material was PBMCs, obtained from a glioma patient whose treatment included an IDH1 peptide vaccine. The chain couples TRBV21-1 to TRBJ1-6. TRBV21-1 is an annotated pseudogene. Here the CDR3 DNA reads TGTGCCAGCAGCAATCCCGACGGATGTCCCCTCCACTTT. Residues: CASSNPDGCPLHF.